This TCR beta chain was recovered during a study of cytomegalovirus exposure and HLA in healthy donors. The study, taken as a whole, reports: Reports indicate that TCR beta sequences accurately predicted the HLA-A and HLA-B alleles of most subjects.

This clone was seen once. Its target is unknown. Germline CDR1 is MDHEN and CDR2 is SYDVKM. The CDR3 loop spans 16 amino acids. The V segment lost 1 base and the J segment 5 bases; nucleotides outside the gene matches: 8. PCR employed 60 Vbeta and 13 Jbeta primers. Clones were sequenced by immunoSEQ multiplex PCR, and TCRdb holds only the in-frame ones, with some missing. The sample lists fewer than 150,000 clones, 80% to 85% occurring once. The sample taken for sequencing was PBMCs. This TCR was recovered from a female donor in good health and CMV-seronegative. The chain employs TRBV28 and TRBJ2-7; 10 bases fit TRBD1. The CDR3 nucleotides are TGTGCCAGCAGTTTATCTTCGACAGGGGGCTGGAACGAGCAGTACTTC. Translating gives CASSLSSTGGWNEQYF.